This is a list of T cell receptor beta chains from one sample in a study of cytomegalovirus exposure and HLA in healthy donors. This table comes from immunoSEQ multiplex PCR, and its TCRdb copy is limited to in-frame clones, with some not included. Counted here are some 80,000 clones, approximately 79% occurring once; the ten biggest clones make up about an eighth. Sequenced: PBMCs. The receptors shown here come from a human donor in good health. The CDR3 runs from the conserved cysteine through the conserved F or W. Fields, in order: J gene, D gene, V gene, clone size, CDR3 DNA, CDR3 protein. A D gene is named only where the DNA matches it firmly. For some rows the clone size is stated as once, few or many, or as a class when expanded; others skip it.

j_call: TRBJ1-1; d_call: TRBD1; v_call: TRBV2; clone_size: .; cdr3_nt: TGTGCCACAAACAGGGGATTCCTGAACACTGAAGCTTTCTTT; cdr3_aa: CATNRGFLNTEAFF
j_call: TRBJ2-5; d_call: TRBD2; v_call: TRBV7-9; clone_size: .; cdr3_nt: TGTGCCAGCAGCCCCGCCCCCGGGACTAGCGGCTACTTC; cdr3_aa: CASSPAPGTSGYF
j_call: TRBJ2-2; d_call: TRBD2; v_call: TRBV29-1; clone_size: .; cdr3_nt: TGCAGCGTATCCGGGACTAGCGAGAACACCGGGGAGCTGTTTTTT; cdr3_aa: CSVSGTSENTGELFF
j_call: TRBJ1-2; d_call: TRBD1; v_call: TRBV9; clone_size: few; cdr3_nt: TGTGCCAGCAGCGTAGACCCCTCTCTGACAGGGGGGCACTGGGGCTACACCTTC; cdr3_aa: CASSVDPSLTGGHWGYTF
j_call: TRBJ2-7; d_call: .; v_call: TRBV9; clone_size: .; cdr3_nt: TGTGCCAGCAGCGTAGATGGTTCTACAGAGTGGTACGAGCAGTACTTC; cdr3_aa: CASSVDGSTEWYEQYF
j_call: TRBJ1-5; d_call: .; v_call: TRBV18; clone_size: few; cdr3_nt: TGTGCCAGCTCACCATGGGGGGGCGCAAGCAATCAGCCCCAGCATTTT; cdr3_aa: CASSPWGGASNQPQHF
j_call: TRBJ1-3; d_call: .; v_call: TRBV2; clone_size: once; cdr3_nt: TGTGCCAGCAAAACTAGCAGAGGAAATGGAAACACCATATATTTT; cdr3_aa: CASKTSRGNGNTIYF
j_call: TRBJ1-4; d_call: TRBD1; v_call: TRBV27; clone_size: few; cdr3_nt: TGTGCCAGCAGGCCTGGACAGGGAGGGCGTATGCTTAATGAAAAACTGTTTTTT; cdr3_aa: CASRPGQGGRMLNEKLFF
j_call: TRBJ1-2; d_call: TRBD1; v_call: TRBV6-4; clone_size: few; cdr3_nt: TGTGCCAGCAAGGCAGGGGGCTTGGACTATGGCTACACCTTC; cdr3_aa: CASKAGGLDYGYTF
j_call: TRBJ1-2; d_call: TRBD1; v_call: TRBV29-1; clone_size: .; cdr3_nt: TGCAGCGTTGGGGGTGACAGGGGCTACAACTATGGCTACACCTTC; cdr3_aa: CSVGGDRGYNYGYTF